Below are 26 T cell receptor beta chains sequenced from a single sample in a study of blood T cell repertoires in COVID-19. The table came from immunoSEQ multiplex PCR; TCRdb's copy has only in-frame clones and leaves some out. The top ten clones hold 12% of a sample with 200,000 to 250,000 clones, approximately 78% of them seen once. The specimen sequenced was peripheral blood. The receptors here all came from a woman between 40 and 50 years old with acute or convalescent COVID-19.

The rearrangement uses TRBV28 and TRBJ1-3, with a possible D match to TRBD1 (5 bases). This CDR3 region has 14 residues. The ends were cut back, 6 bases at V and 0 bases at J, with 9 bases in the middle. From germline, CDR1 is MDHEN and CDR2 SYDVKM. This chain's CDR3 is CASRQGFSGNTIYF. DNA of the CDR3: TGTGCCAGCAGGCAGGGATTCTCTGGAAACACCATATATTTT. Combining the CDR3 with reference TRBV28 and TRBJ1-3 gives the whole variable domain DVKVTQSSRYLVKRTGEKVFLECVQDMDHENMFWYRQDPGLGLRLIYFSYDVKMKEKGDIPEGYSVSREKKERFSLILESASTNQTSMYLCASRQGFSGNTIYFGEGSWLTVV.

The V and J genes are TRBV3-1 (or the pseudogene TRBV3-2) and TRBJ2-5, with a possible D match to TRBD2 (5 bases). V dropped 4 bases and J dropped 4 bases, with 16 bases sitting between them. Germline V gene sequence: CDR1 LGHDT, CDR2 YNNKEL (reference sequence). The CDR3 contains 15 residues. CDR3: CASSRDPSGLETQYF. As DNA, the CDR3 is TGTGCCAGCAGCCGAGACCCCTCGGGATTAGAGACCCAGTACTTC.

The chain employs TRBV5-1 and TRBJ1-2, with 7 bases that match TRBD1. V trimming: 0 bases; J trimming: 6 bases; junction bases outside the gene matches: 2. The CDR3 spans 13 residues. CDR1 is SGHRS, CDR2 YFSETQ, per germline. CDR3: CASSLARGDGYTF. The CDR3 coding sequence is TGCGCCAGCAGCTTGGCCAGGGGGGATGGCTACACCTTC.

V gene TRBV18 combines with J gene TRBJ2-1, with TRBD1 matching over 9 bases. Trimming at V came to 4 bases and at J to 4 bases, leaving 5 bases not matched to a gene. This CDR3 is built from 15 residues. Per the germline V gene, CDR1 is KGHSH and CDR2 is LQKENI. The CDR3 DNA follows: TGTGCCAGCTCACGAGAAGGGACAGGGTACAATGAGCAGTTCTTC. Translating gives CASSREGTGYNEQFF.

The CDR3 here is CASSSRGELFF. In DNA, the CDR3 is TGTGCCAGCAGTTCCCGCGGGGAGCTGTTTTTT. The chain carries TRBV7-9 and TRBJ2-2; D is uncertain. V lost 6 bases and J 7 bases, leaving 6 bases between the germline ends. CDR1 and CDR2 (germline): SEHNR, FQNEAQ (reference sequence). The length of the CDR3 is 11 residues.

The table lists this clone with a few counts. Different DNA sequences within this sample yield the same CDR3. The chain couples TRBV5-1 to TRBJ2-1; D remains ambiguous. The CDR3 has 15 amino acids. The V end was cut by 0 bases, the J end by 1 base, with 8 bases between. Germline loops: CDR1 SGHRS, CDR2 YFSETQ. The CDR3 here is CASSLAVGSYNEQFF. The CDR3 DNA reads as TGCGCCAGCAGCTTGGCGGTTGGTTCCTACAATGAGCAGTTCTTC.

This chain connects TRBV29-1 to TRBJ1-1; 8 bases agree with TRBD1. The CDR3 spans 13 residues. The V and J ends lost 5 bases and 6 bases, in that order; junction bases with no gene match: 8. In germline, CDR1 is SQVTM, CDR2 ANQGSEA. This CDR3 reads CSVTGAGGAEAFF. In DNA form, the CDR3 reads TGCAGCGTTACGGGGGCAGGGGGCGCTGAAGCTTTCTTT.

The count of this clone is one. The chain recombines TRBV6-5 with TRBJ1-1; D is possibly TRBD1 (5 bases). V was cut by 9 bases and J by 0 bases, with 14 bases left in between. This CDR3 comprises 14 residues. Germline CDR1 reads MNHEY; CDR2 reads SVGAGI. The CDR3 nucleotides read TGTGCCAGTGACCTGGGAGGGGTGAACACTGAAGCTTTCTTT. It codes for CASDLGGVNTEAFF.

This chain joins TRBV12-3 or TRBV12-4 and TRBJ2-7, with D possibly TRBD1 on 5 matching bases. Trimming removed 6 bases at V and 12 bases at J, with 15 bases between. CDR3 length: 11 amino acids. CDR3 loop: CASRPLDSLYF. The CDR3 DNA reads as TGTGCCAGCAGACCCTTAGACAGTTTGTACTTC.

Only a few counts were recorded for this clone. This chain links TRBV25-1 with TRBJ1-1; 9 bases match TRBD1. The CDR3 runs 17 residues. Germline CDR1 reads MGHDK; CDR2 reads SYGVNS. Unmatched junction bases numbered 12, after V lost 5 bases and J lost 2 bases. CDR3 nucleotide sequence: TGTGCCAGCAGTTCTCACCGGGACAGGGCCTGTAACACTGAAGCTTTCTTT. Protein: CASSSHRDRACNTEAFF.

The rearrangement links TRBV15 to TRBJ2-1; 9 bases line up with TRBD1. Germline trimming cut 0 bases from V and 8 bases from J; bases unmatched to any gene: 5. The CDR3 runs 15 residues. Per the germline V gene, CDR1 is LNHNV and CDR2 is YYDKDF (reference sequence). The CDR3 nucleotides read TGTGCCACCAGCAGAGAGGGACAGGGTGCGGATGAGCAGTTCTTC. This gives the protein CATSREGQGADEQFF. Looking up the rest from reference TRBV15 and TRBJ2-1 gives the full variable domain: DAMVIQNPRYQVTQFGKPVTLSCSQTLNHNVMYWYQQKSSQAPKLLFHYYDKDFNNEADTPDNFQSRRPNTSFCFLDIRSPGLGDTAMYLCATSREGQGADEQFFGPGTRLTVL.

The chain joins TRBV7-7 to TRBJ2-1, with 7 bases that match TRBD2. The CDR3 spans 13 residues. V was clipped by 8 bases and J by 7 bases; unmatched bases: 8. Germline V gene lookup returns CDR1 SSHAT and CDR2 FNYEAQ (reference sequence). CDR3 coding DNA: TGTGCCAGCGCTGCGGGGGTCGAAAATGAGCAGTTCTTC. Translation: CASAAGVENEQFF.

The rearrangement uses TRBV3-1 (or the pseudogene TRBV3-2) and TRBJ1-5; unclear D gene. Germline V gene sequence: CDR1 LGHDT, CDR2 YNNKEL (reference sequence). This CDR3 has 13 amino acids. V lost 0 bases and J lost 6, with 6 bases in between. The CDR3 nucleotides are TGTGCCAGCAGCCAAGATCTAGTTCAGCCCCAGCATTTT. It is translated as CASSQDLVQPQHF.

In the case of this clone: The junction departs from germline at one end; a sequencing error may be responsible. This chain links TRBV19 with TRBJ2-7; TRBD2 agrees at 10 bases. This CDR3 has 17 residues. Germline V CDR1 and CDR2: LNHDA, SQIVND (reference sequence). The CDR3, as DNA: TGTGCCAGTAGTATAGTGCCCAGGACTAGCGGTACCTACGAGCTGTACTTC. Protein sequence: CASSIVPRTSGTYELYF. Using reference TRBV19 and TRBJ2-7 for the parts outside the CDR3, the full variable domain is DGGITQSPKYLFRKEGQNVTLSCEQNLNHDAMYWYRQDPGQGLRLIYYSQIVNDFQKGDIAEGYSVSREKKESFPLTVTSAQKNPTAFYLCASSIVPRTSGTYELYFGPGTRLTVT.

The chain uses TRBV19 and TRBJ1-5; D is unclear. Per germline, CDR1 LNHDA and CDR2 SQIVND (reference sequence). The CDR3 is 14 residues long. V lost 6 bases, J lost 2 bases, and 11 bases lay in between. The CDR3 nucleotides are TGTGCCAGTAGCTATTTGGGAGGCAATCAGCCCCAGCATTTT. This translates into CASSYLGGNQPQHF. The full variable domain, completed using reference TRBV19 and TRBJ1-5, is DGGITQSPKYLFRKEGQNVTLSCEQNLNHDAMYWYRQDPGQGLRLIYYSQIVNDFQKGDIAEGYSVSREKKESFPLTVTSAQKNPTAFYLCASSYLGGNQPQHFGDGTRLSIL.

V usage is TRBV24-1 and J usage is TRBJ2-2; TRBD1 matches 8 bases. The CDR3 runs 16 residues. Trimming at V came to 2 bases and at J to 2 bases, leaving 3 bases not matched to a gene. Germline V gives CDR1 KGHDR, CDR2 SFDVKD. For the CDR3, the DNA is TGTGCCACCAGTGATTACGGGACAGGCAACACCGGGGAGCTGTTTTTT. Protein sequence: CATSDYGTGNTGELFF.

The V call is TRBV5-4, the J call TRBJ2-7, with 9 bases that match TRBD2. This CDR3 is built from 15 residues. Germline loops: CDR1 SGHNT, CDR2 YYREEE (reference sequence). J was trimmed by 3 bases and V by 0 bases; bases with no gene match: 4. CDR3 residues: CASSLGLAGSYEQYF. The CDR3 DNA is TGTGCCAGCAGCTTGGGGCTAGCGGGGAGCTACGAGCAGTACTTC.

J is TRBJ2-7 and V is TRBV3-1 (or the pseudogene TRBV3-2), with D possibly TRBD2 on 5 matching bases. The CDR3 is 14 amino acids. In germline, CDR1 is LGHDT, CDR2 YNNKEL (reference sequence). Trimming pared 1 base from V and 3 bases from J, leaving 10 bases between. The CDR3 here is CASSQVGELYEQYF. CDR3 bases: TGTGCCAGCAGCCAAGTCGGGGAGCTCTACGAGCAGTACTTC.

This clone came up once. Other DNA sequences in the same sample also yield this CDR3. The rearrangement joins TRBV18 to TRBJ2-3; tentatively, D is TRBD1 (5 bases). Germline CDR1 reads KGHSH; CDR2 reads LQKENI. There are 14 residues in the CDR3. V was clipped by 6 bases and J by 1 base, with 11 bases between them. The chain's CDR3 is CASSPQGGTDTQYF. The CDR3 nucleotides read TGTGCCAGCTCGCCTCAGGGCGGCACAGATACGCAGTATTTT.

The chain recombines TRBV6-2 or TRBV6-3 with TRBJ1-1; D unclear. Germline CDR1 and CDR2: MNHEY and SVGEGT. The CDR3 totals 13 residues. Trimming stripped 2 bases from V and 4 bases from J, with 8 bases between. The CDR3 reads CASSYSASTEAFF. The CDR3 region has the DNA TGTGCCAGCAGTTACAGCGCAAGCACTGAAGCTTTCTTT.

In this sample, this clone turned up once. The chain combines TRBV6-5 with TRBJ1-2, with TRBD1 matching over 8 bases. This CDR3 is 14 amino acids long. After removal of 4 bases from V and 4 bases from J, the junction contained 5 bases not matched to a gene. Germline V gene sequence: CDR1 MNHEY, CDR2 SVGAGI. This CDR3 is CASSSLGTGYGYTF. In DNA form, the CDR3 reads TGTGCCAGCAGTTCCCTCGGGACAGGCTATGGCTACACCTTC.

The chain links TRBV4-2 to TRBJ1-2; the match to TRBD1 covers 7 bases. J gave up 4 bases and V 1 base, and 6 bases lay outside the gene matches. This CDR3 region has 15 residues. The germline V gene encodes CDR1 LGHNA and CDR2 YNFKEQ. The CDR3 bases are TGTGCCAGCAGCCAAGTCACAGGGGAGACCTATGGCTACACCTTC. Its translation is CASSQVTGETYGYTF.

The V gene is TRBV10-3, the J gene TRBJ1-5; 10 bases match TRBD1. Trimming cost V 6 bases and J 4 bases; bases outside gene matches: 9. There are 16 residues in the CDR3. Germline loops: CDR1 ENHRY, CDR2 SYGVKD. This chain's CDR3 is CAIRARTGGGNQPQHF. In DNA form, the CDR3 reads TGTGCCATCAGAGCCCGGACAGGGGGGGGGAATCAGCCCCAGCATTTT.

The CDR3 here is CASSQALGGRTEAFF. The CDR3 bases are TGCGCCAGCAGCCAAGCTCTTGGCGGGAGAACTGAAGCTTTCTTT. The chain combines TRBV4-1 with TRBJ1-1; D call uncertain. V was cut by 1 base and J by 5 bases, with 14 bases left in between. The CDR3 consists of 15 residues. Germline CDR1 and CDR2: MGHRA and YSYEKL.

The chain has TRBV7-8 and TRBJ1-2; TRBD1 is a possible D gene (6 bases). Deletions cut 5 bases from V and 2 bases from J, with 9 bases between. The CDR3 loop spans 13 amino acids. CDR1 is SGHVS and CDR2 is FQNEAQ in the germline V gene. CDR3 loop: CASSPDRNYGYTF. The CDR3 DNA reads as TGTGCCAGCAGCCCGGACAGAAACTATGGCTACACCTTC.

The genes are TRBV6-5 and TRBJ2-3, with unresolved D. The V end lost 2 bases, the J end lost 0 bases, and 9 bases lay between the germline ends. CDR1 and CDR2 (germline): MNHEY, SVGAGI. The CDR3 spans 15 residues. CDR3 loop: CASSYGLTSTDTQYF. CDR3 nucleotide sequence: TGTGCCAGCAGTTACGGGTTGACTAGCACAGATACGCAGTATTTT.